Listed below are T cell receptor beta chains from one sample, sequenced in a study of T cells in Graves' hyperthyroidism and ophthalmopathy. TCRdb recomputed calls from the multiplex PCR reads with MiXCR, one row per CDR3 protein. The sample has about 300,000 distinct CDR3 sequences; roughly a fifth are singletons. Sequences were obtained from blood. The receptors originated from a man over 45 with Graves' ophthalmopathy. Both conserved end residues are part of each CDR3. A D gene is named only where the DNA matches it firmly. Rows give clone size only sometimes, using once, few, many, or a class for an expanded clone.

NA TRBJ1-4 TRBV9 NA TGCGCCAGCAGGTCTTGGGGGAATATGGAAAAACTGTTTTTT CASRSWGNMEKLFF
many TRBJ1-5 TRBV20-1 NA TGCAGTGCTCCGCGGGCCTTAGATCAGCCCCAGCATTTT CSAPRALDQPQHF
many TRBJ2-1 TRBV12-3/TRBV12-4 NA TGTGCCAGCAGGCGGCGGGACAAACAAGACGGTGAGCAGTTCTTC CASRRRDKQDGEQFF
few TRBJ2-5 TRBV10-3 NA TGTGCCATCAGTGGGAAGGGCCCAGAGACCCAGTACTTC CAISGKGPETQYF
few TRBJ2-7 TRBV6-1 TRBD2 TGTGCCAGCAGTGAAGGGGCTAGCGGGTGGTACGAGCAGTACTTC CASSEGASGWYEQYF
NA TRBJ1-5 TRBV6-1 NA TGTGCCAGCAGTGAAATGGTGAGCAATCAGCCCCAGCATTTT CASSEMVSNQPQHF
many TRBJ1-4 TRBV20-1 TRBD1 TGCAGTGCAGCTCCACAGGGGAATCGCGAAAAACTGTTTTTT CSAAPQGNREKLFF
few TRBJ2-1 TRBV28 TRBD2 TGTGCCAGCGCGACAGCTAGCGGCCTTGCCCCCAATGAGCAGTTCTTC CASATASGLAPNEQFF
many TRBJ2-5 TRBV7-8 TRBD1 TGTGCCAGCAGCTTAGGGACAGGCCGGTTAGGAGAGACCCAGTACTTC CASSLGTGRLGETQYF
few TRBJ2-4 TRBV6-2/TRBV6-3 NA TGTGCCAGCAGTTACAGCAGTTTTTGGGAACGAAACATTCAGTACTTC CASSYSSFWERNIQYF
many TRBJ2-1 TRBV6-1 TRBD2 TGTGCCAGCGAGTCGACTAGCGGGAGGAATGAGCAGTTCTTC CASESTSGRNEQFF
few TRBJ2-5 TRBV10-3 NA TGTGCCATCAGTGTTGGGGGAGAGACCCAGTACTTC CAISVGGETQYF
many TRBJ2-3 TRBV7-3 NA TGTGCCAGCAGCCTCGCGGCCACAGATACGCAGTATTTT CASSLAATDTQYF
few TRBJ1-2 TRBV30 TRBD1 TGTGCCTGGAGGCCTCCCGGGACAGTATATGGCTACACCTTC CAWRPPGTVYGYTF
NA TRBJ2-1 TRBV7-9 TRBD2 TGTGCCAGCAGCCCCGGGACTAGCGACGGGTACAATGAGCAGTTCTTC CASSPGTSDGYNEQFF
many TRBJ2-1 TRBV11-3 TRBD2 TGTGCCAGCAGCTCGTTCGACAGATGGGAGGGCCCAGGGGAGCAGTTCTTC CASSSFDRWEGPGEQFF
once TRBJ1-5 TRBV9 NA TGTGCCAGCAGCGAAGGGTCTAGCAATCAGCCCCAGCATTTT CASSEGSSNQPQHF
once TRBJ2-1 TRBV4-1 NA TGCGCCAGCAGCCAAGGCCCCACAGGTTCGAACAATGAGCAGTTCTTC CASSQGPTGSNNEQFF
many TRBJ2-7 TRBV6-1 TRBD2 TGTGCCAGCAGCGAAGCGGGAGGGTCCTACGAGCAGTACTTC CASSEAGGSYEQYF
many TRBJ1-1 TRBV7-9 TRBD1 TGTGCCAGCAGCTTCGACAGGGACACTGAAGCTTTCTTT CASSFDRDTEAFF
few TRBJ1-3 TRBV18 NA TGTGCCAGCTCAAAGACAGGTTTCTCTGGAAACACCATATATTTT CASSKTGFSGNTIYF
few TRBJ1-1 TRBV19 NA TGTGCCAGTAGTTCAACTACGGGACACCTGAACACTGAAGCTTTCTTT CASSSTTGHLNTEAFF
NA TRBJ1-1 TRBV29-1 NA TGCAGCGTTGCTGGCCCCTCTCTGAACACTGAAGTTTTCTTT CSVAGPSLNTEVFF
NA TRBJ2-1 TRBV20-1 TRBD2 TGCAGTGCTATTAAGGGGGGGACTAGCCCAAAGTTCTTC CSAIKGGTSPKFF
many TRBJ1-2 TRBV20-1 TRBD1 TGCAGTGCTAGAGCTCAGGGGGATGGCTACACCTTC CSARAQGDGYTF
few TRBJ2-1 TRBV20-1 NA TGCAGTGCTAGACTCCCGGGTTTCCGCTACAATGAGCAGTTCTTC CSARLPGFRYNEQFF
NA TRBJ1-1 TRBV7-9 NA TGTGCCAGCAGCTTATACGGGACCCTTCAGAGGAACACTGAAGCTTTCTTT CASSLYGTLQRNTEAFF
NA TRBJ2-7 TRBV6-1 TRBD2 TGTGCCAGCAGTGCCGAGGGAGGGCCCTACGAGCAGTACTTC CASSAEGGPYEQYF
NA TRBJ2-7 TRBV4-1 TRBD2 TGCGCCAGCAGCCCCGGCCGGGGCGGCAGCGGGAACTACGAGCAGTACTTC CASSPGRGGSGNYEQYF
many TRBJ2-1 TRBV11-2 TRBD2 TGTGCCAGCAGCCCTAGGACTAGCGGGAGGGGTGAGCAGTTCTTC CASSPRTSGRGEQFF
few TRBJ1-5 TRBV6-1 TRBD1 TGTGCCAGCAGCGGTCCCGGGACAGGGATCAATCAGCCCCAGCATTTT CASSGPGTGINQPQHF
NA TRBJ2-3 TRBV20-1 TRBD1 TGCAGTGCCTCCCACGGACAGGGTTCAGATACGCAGTATTTT CSASHGQGSDTQYF
NA TRBJ2-3 TRBV10-2 TRBD2 TGCGCCAGCAGTGACTCGACTAGCGAGAGAACGACAGATACGCAGTATTTT CASSDSTSERTTDTQYF
many TRBJ2-1 TRBV5-1 TRBD2 TGCGCCAGCAGCCCGGGGGTAGCGGGAGTCGGTGAGCAGTTCTTC CASSPGVAGVGEQFF
NA TRBJ2-7 TRBV9 NA TGTGCCAGCAGCCCACGACGGGGAGCATCCCTAAACGAGCAGTACTTC CASSPRRGASLNEQYF
many TRBJ1-5 TRBV28 TRBD1 TGTGCCAGCAGTTTAGAGGGGACAGGAAGGGTGGATCAGCCCCAGCATTTT CASSLEGTGRVDQPQHF
NA TRBJ2-5 TRBV6-1 TRBD2 TGTGCCAGCAGTGAAGACGGGACTAGTCCCGTAGGGGAGTACTTC CASSEDGTSPVGEYF
NA TRBJ2-3 TRBV5-1 NA TGCGCCAGCAGCTTGGCGGCAGGAAGAAGAACAGATACGCAGTATTTT CASSLAAGRRTDTQYF
NA TRBJ2-1 TRBV2 TRBD2 TGTGCCAGCAGTGAACTAGCGGGAGGGCGGGGGGCTTCCTACAATGAGCAGTTCTTC CASSELAGGRGASYNEQFF
few TRBJ1-5 TRBV5-6 NA TGTGCCAGCAGCTTAGGACTGGACAATCAGCCCCAGCATTTT CASSLGLDNQPQHF
few TRBJ1-2 TRBV30 TRBD1 TGTGCCTGGAGTGTTGGCGGGACAGGGGGTACCTATGGCTACACCTTC CAWSVGGTGGTYGYTF
NA TRBJ2-1 TRBV24-1 NA TGTGCCACCAGTGATCCCTACAGGACTTCCTACAATGAGCAGTTCTTC CATSDPYRTSYNEQFF
NA TRBJ1-1 TRBV11-1 NA TGTGCCAGCAGTCCCCTACGGAACACTGGAGCTTTCTTT CASSPLRNTGAFF
many TRBJ2-1 TRBV5-1 TRBD2 TGCGCCAGCAGCTTTGGGTTGAAGCGGGAGGGCCGGTATGATGAGCAGTTCTTC CASSFGLKREGRYDEQFF
many TRBJ2-7 TRBV30 NA TGTGCCTGGAGTGTACTGGGACCCCAAGGCGAGCAGTACTTC CAWSVLGPQGEQYF
NA TRBJ1-1 TRBV30 NA TGTGCCTGGACAACCCTAATCCGGGGTGAAGCTTTCTTT CAWTTLIRGEAFF
NA TRBJ2-1 TRBV20-1 TRBD2 TGCAGTGCTAGAGTTGAAAGTCAGTCTCTAGCGGGAGGAAACAATGAGCAGTTCTTC CSARVESQSLAGGNNEQFF
NA TRBJ1-1 TRBV4-2 NA TGTGCCAGCAGCCAAGGTCGGACTCTGAACACTGAAGCTTTCTTT CASSQGRTLNTEAFF